This T cell receptor beta chain was documented in a study of shared clonotypes between healthy human individuals. The repertoire was sequenced with immunoSEQ multiplex PCR; TCRdb's copy has only in-frame clones and lacks some. The data contain around 2.5 million clones, 80% to 95% of them seen just once; the ten biggest clones take up 0.36%. In its sample, this clone was seen once. This CDR3 comprises 13 residues. Trimming stripped 9 bases from V and 1 base from J, with 13 bases between. Per the germline V gene, CDR1 is MNHEY and CDR2 is SVGAGI. The chain is built from TRBV6-5 and TRBJ2-7; D tentatively reads TRBD1 or TRBD2 (6 bases each). This sequence was found in a man in his late teens or twenties in good health. Some clones in this sample may be carry-over from other donors' samples. Sequencing used naive CD4+ T cells from PBMCs. The subset denotes: CD45RA+ positively selected. CDR3 sequence reads: CASWGANSYEQYF. The CDR3 DNA reads as TGTGCCAGTTGGGGGGCAAATTCCTACGAGCAGTACTTC.